This T cell receptor (beta chain) was retrieved from a study of shared clonotypes between healthy human individuals. Overall study findings and caveats: Enrolling few donors narrowed the genetic and exposure-history diversity that was represented. Clonotype sharing across a few donors was observed for about 5.2% of naive CD4 clonotypes.

From germline, CDR1 is MNHEY and CDR2 SVGAGI. The CDR3 has 14 amino acids. V lost 7 bases and J lost 8; bases outside the gene matches: 7. A note on this clone: Its antigen remains unidentified.

At a deep level, the assay was run. Authors' methods: ImmunoSEQ yielded junction-only sequences lacking quality scores, so filtering differed. Sequencing used immunoSEQ multiplex PCR; TCRdb keeps in-frame clones, though not all of them. D and trimming were read from the DNA, whereas the V and J calls and clone size are those reported in that table. Here the sample spans about 2.3 million clones, 80% to 95% being singletons. The chain combines TRBV6-5 with TRBJ2-1, with 11 nucleotides matching TRBD2. The clonotype comes from a man aged 18 to 30 in good health. Some clones in this sample may be carry-over from other donors' samples. The sequenced material came from naive CD4+ T cells from PBMCs. The sample's subset: CD45RA+ positively selected. The CDR3 reads CASTEGSGRDEQFF. The CDR3 DNA reads as TGTGCCAGCACTGAAGGTAGCGGGAGGGATGAGCAGTTCTTC.